This record looks at one TCR beta chain sequence and its context. One base away lies a much larger clone, so this may be a sequencing read error. This sample's RNA came from whole unsorted tissue. Distant lung tissue was collected more than 3 cm away from the tumor edge. In germline, CDR1 is SQVTM, CDR2 ANQGSEA. The CDR3 has 12 amino acids. With 4 bases clipped from V and 7 bases from J, the junction kept 7 bases outside the gene matches. TCRbeta libraries were built with three rounds of nested PCR, modified from ARM-PCR. MiXCR, run by TCRdb on the multiplex PCR reads, gives a single entry per CDR3 protein. Of around 75,000 distinct CDR3 sequences listed, around 65% are singletons. The data originate from a study of tumor and adjacent non-tumor tissue in lung cancer.

The chain links TRBV29-1 to TRBJ2-7; 7 nucleotides agree with TRBD1. This sequence was found in a woman in her 50s with non-small cell lung cancer. Material for sequencing was distant non-tumor lung tissue. The CDR3 protein is CSVGTGLWEQYF. The CDR3, as DNA: TGCAGCGTTGGGACAGGTTTGTGGGAGCAGTACTTC.